This T cell receptor beta chain was identified during a study of T cell clonality in common variable immunodeficiency. This clone has a count of ten or more. Its matching antigen is unknown. The read comes to an end 3 residues before the CDR3 does, leaving the germline J gene to fill in the end. CVID and control samples used equivalent genomic DNA input. This table comes from immunoSEQ multiplex PCR, and its TCRdb copy is limited to in-frame clones, with some not included. There are about 30,000 clones in the sample, none observed a single time. Study results and caveats: Compared with controls, CVID subjects had fewer shared TCRbeta clones. The cause of increased CVID clonality remains unclear without subpopulation sequencing. Common variable immunodeficiency TCR beta sequences reportedly had fewer deletions and N-nucleotide insertions.

Of CVID subjects, around 16 were female and around 27 male, mean age around 36. CDR3 length: 14 residues. CDR1 and CDR2 from the germline V gene are KGHSH and LQKENI. The germline V and J ends were trimmed by 0 bases and 0 bases, with 5 bases remaining between them. The sequence derives from a human donor with common variable immunodeficiency. The gene calls are TRBV18 and TRBJ1-2; unclear D gene. Sequencing was done on a sample of peripheral blood mononuclear cells. Incomplete CDR3 DNA: TGTGCCAGCTCACCACCGTTAGCTAACTATGGC. Protein sequence: CASSPPLANYG. The full CDR3 reads CASSPPLANYGYTF.